This T cell receptor (beta chain) originates from a study of T cells in Graves' hyperthyroidism and ophthalmopathy. Points from the study as a whole: It was a median approximately 6 months before onset that the model predicted ophthalmopathy.

Patients showing uncontrolled infection, other autoimmune disease, pregnancy or lactation were ineligible. Researchers amplified the TCR beta CDR3 regions from RNA transcripts. First-round RT-PCR of the TCR CDR3 relied on the HTBI primer set. TCRdb reprocessed the multiplex PCR reads via MiXCR and lists one record per CDR3 protein. Of 550,000 to 600,000 distinct CDR3 sequences detected, under 60% appear once; the ten largest clones hold roughly 19%. This clonotype appeared many times. Antigen specificity is unknown. The CDR3 loop spans 16 amino acids. The V and J ends lost 3 bases and 0 bases respectively, with 11 bases between them. Germline V CDR1 and CDR2: MGHRA, YSYEKL.

The chain recombines TRBV4-1 with TRBJ2-2; the D call may be TRBD1 or TRBD2 (5 bases each). Input material: peripheral blood or thyroid tissue (not recorded which). This TCR was sampled from an adult woman with Graves' disease, either hyperthyroidism or ophthalmopathy (not recorded which). The CDR3 loop is CASSQELGANTGELFF. CDR3 coding DNA: TGCGCCAGCAGCCAGGAACTAGGGGCGAACACCGGGGAGCTGTTTTTT.